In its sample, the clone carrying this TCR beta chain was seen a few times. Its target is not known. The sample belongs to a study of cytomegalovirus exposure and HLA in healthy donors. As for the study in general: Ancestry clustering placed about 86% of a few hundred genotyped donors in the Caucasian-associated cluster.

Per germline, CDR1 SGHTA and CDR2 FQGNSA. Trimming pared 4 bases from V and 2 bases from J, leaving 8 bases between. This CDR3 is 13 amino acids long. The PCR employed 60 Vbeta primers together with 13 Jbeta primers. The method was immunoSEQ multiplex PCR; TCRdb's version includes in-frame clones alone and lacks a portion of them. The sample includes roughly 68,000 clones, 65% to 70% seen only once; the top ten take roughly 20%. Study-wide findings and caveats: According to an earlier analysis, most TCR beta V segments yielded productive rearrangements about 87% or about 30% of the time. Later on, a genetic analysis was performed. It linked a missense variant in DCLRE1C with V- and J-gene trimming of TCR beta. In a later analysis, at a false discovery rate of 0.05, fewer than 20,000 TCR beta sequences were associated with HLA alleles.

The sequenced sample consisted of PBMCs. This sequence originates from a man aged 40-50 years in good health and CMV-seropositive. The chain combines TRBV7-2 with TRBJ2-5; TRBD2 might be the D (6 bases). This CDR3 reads CASSSGVQETQYF. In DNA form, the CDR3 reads TGTGCCAGCAGCTCGGGAGTGCAAGAGACCCAGTACTTC.